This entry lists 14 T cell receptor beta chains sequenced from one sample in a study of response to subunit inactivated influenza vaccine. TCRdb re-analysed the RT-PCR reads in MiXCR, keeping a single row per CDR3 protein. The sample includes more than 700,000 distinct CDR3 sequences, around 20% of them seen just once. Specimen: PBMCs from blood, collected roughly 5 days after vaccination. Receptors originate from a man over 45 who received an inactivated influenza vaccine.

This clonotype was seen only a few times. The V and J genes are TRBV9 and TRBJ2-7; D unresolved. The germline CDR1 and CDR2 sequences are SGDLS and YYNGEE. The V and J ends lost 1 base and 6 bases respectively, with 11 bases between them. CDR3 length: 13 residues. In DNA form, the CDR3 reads TGTGCCAGCAGCGTAAACTCGCCTGCCGAGCAGTACTTC. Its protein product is CASSVNSPAEQYF. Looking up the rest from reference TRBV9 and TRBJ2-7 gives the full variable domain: DSGVTQTPKHLITATGQRVTLRCSPRSGDLSVYWYQQSLDQGLQFLIQYYNGEERAKGNILERFSAQQFPDLHSELNLSSLELGDSALYFCASSVNSPAEQYFGPGTRLTVT.

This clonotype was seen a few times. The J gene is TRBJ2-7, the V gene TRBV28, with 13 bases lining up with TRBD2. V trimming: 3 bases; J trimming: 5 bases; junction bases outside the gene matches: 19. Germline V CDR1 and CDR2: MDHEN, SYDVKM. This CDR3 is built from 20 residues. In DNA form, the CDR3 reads TGTGCCAGCAGTTTTCCCGGACAGACCGGGACTAGCGGGACTTGGGACGAGCAGTACTTC. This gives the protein CASSFPGQTGTSGTWDEQYF.

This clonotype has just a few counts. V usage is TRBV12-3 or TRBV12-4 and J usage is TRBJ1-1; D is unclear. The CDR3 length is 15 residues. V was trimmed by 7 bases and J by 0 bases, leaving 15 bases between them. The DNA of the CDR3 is TGTGCCAGCACCAGAGGGCAAGCAATGAACACTGAAGCTTTCTTT. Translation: CASTRGQAMNTEAFF.

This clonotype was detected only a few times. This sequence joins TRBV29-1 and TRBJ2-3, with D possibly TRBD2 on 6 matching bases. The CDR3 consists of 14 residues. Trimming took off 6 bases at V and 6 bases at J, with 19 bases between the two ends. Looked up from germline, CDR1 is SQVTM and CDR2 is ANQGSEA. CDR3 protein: CSVTGLHKGDTQYF. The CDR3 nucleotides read TGCAGCGTAACGGGACTCCACAAGGGGGATACGCAGTATTTT.

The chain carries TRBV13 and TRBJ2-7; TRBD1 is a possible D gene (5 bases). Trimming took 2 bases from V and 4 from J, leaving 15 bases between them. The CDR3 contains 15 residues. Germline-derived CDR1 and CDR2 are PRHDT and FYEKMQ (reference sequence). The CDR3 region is CASSLSTQRGYEQYF. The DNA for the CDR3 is TGTGCCAGCAGCTTAAGCACTCAAAGGGGTTACGAGCAGTACTTC.

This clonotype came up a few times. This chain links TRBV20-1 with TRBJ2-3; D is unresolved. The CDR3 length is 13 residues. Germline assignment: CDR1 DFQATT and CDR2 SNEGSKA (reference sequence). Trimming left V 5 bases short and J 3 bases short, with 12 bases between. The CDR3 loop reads CSARPQSTDTQYF. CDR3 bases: TGCAGTGCTCGACCCCAATCAACAGATACGCAGTATTTT.

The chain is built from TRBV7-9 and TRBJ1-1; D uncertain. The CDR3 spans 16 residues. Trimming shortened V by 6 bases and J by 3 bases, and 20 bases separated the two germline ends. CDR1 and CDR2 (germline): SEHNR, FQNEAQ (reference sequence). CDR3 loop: CASSSSTAVVYTEAFF. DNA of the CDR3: TGTGCCAGCAGTTCTAGTACGGCGGTAGTTTACACTGAAGCTTTCTTT.

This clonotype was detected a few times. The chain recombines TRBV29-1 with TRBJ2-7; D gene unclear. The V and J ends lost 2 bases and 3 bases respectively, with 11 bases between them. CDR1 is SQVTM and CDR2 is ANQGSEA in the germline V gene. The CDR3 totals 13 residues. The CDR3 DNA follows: TGCAGCGTTGAAAAGGGCAGTAACTACGAGCAGTACTTC. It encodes CSVEKGSNYEQYF.

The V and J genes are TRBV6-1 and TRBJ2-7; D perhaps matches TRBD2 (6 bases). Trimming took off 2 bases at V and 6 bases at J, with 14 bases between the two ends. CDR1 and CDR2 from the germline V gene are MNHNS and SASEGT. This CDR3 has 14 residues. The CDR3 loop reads CASSELPGLPEQYF. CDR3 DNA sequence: TGTGCCAGCAGTGAATTGCCGGGACTTCCCGAGCAGTACTTC.

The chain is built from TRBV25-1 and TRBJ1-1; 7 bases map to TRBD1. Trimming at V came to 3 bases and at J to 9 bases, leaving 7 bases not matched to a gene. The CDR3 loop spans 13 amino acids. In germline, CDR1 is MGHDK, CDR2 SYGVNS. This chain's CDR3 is CASSDPGTVKAFF. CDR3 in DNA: TGTGCCAGCAGTGATCCCGGGACAGTAAAAGCTTTCTTT.

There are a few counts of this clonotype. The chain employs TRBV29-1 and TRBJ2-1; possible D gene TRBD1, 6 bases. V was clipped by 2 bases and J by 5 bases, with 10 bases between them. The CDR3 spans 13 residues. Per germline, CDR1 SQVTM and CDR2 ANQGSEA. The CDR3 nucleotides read TGCAGCGTTGAACAGGGGCCCAACAATGAGCAGTTCTTC. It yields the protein CSVEQGPNNEQFF.

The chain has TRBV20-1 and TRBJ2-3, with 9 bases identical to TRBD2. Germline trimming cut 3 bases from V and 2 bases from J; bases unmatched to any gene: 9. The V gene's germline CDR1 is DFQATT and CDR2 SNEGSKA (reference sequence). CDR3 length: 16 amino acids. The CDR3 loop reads CSASDKRGDVTDTQYF. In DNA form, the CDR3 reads TGCAGTGCTAGTGACAAGCGGGGGGACGTCACAGATACGCAGTATTTT.

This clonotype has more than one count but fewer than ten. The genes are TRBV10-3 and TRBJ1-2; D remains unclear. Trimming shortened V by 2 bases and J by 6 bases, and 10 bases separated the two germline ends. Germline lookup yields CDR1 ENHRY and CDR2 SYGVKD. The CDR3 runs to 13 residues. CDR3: CAISETYGDGYTF. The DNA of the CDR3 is TGTGCCATCAGTGAGACCTACGGCGATGGCTACACCTTC.

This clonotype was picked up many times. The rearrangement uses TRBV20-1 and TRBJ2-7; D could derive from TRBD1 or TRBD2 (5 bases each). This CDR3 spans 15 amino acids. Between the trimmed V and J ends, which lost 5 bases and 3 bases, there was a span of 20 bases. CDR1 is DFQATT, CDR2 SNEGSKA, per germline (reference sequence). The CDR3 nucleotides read TGCAGTGCTCCCCCCCCGGGACGAGGGGACTACGAGCAGTACTTC. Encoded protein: CSAPPPGRGDYEQYF.